The present entry profiles one T cell receptor beta chain with its context. This clone is regarded as medium-sized (0.01 to 0.1%). The specificity of this receptor is unknown. No base quality information exists; no much larger clone differs at one position. The same CDR3 can be traced to other DNA sequences in this sample. The record originates from a study of shared clonotypes between healthy human individuals (dated by TCRdb to about 2020). Background on the whole study: A few men and a couple of women, aged 18 to 49 years, made up the cohort. For each donor, CD4 naive and CD4 memory were each run on three plates, CD8 naive on two plates, and CD8 memory on one plate. Blood TCR repertoires of roughly five healthy adults were deeply sequenced to estimate repertoire size and the extent of clonotype sharing between individuals. To increase sequencing depth and limit assay-specific biases, TCR repertoire library preparation and sequencing were carried out by different laboratories using diverse techniques. Between about 0.94 and 8.9 billion PBMCs per donor were obtained by leukapheresis.

TCR CDR3 regions were amplified from genomic DNA by multiplex PCR using the deep immunoSEQ assay. For each cell subset, the extracted genomic DNA was distributed evenly across all wells of several immunoSEQ 96-well plates, and each plate served as one replicate. Each replicate PCR for sorted subsets received roughly 0.2 ug genomic DNA, equal to roughly 29,000 T cell genomes. Purified libraries were quantified with a Qubit 3.0 fluorometer, sized on a Bioanalyzer 2100, and re-quantified with the KAPA Library Quantification kit. Every immunoSEQ 96-well plate was sequenced on a separate single-read 150-cycle Illumina NextSeq 550 flow cell. For the original study's pipeline: Because the immunoSEQ output held only junctional sequences and lacked quality scores, the filtering could not match the filtering applied to full-length reads. To assign V/J genes and CDR3, sequences were annotated against IMGT germline references using PyIR, a Python wrapper for IgBLAST v1.9. Reads were filtered out if the reads had weak V/J assignments (E-value above 1e-6), no CDR3, stop codons, out-of-frame junctions, or ambiguous translated residues. V3J clonotypes were defined as sequences sharing an identical inferred V gene, J gene, and CDR3 amino acid sequence. The percentage overlap between two repertoires was calculated by dividing the number of shared unique clonotypes by the size of the smaller repertoire. Three approaches were used to assess repertoire richness: RTK rarefaction, the Chao1 estimator, and Recon v2.1 estimates of unobserved clonotypes. For all TCRbeta clonotypes obtained by the gDNA method from four donors, generation probabilities were computed with OLGA. The source is immuneACCESS, and TCRdb retained only in-frame sequences with V and J called. Part of the clones is not carried over; for the studies checked, unresolved V genes explain less than half of this, and the remainder is unexplained. For V, J and clone size, that table is used; D and trimming come from the DNA. This sample has fewer than 350,000 clones in its table, and over 75% of those were observed once. The top ten constitute around 15% of the sample.

CDR1 and CDR2 were assigned from the germline V gene (reference sequence) as GTSNPN and SVGIG. V loses 3 bases at its end and J loses 5 bases; junction bases beyond the gene matches: 11. Measured from the cysteine to the phenylalanine, the CDR3 is 15 residues long. This entry keeps only the CDR3 DNA: 45 bases, framed from base 1. Broader findings and caveats from the paper: The genetic and exposure-history diversity represented was limited by the small number of donors. Higher generation probabilities were observed for clonotypes shared by all four sorted-subset donors than for non-shared clonotypes. Sampling was restricted to blood, and TCR repertoires in tissue are likely to differ from TCR repertoires in blood. Rarefaction of sorted-subset datasets indicated incomplete sequencing despite the large sequencing depth. Larger estimated clonotype richness was generally found for naive subsets than for memory subsets. Pairwise subsampling led to the expectation that sequencing depth would affect the degree of clonotype sharing among donors. When four donors were compared, the shared fraction of clonotypes was about 5% for naive CD4, 3% to 4% for naive CD8, 2.3% for memory CD4, and approximately 0.4% for memory CD8.

The donors were healthy, HIV-negative adults who had no recently reported acute infections or vaccinations. Every donor was a Caucasian adult living in Nashville, Tennessee, USA. CD8 memory samples consisted of magnetically selected CD45RO+ cells combined with CCR7-negative CD45RA+ effector memory (TemRA) cells. Blood was collected by leukapheresis, and PBMCs were isolated by Ficoll-Histopaque density gradient centrifugation and then cryopreserved in liquid nitrogen vapor phase. Analytical flow cytometry was used to check the purity and quantity of every magnetically sorted T cell population. From each sorted fraction, genomic DNA was isolated and quantified by UV absorbance on a Nanodrop 2000c.

The rearrangement joined TRBV30 to TRBJ2-7; the junction holds 9 bases that match TRBD2. The sample was memory CD8+ T cells sorted from blood. What the cell subset or site label conveys for this sample: CD45RO+ cells pooled with CCR7-negative TemRA cells. This sequence was found in a man between 18 and 35 years old in good health. CDR3 protein: CAWSGPGLAVDEQYF. The DNA is as follows: TGTGCCTGGAGCGGTCCGGGACTAGCTGTCGACGAGCAGTACTTC.